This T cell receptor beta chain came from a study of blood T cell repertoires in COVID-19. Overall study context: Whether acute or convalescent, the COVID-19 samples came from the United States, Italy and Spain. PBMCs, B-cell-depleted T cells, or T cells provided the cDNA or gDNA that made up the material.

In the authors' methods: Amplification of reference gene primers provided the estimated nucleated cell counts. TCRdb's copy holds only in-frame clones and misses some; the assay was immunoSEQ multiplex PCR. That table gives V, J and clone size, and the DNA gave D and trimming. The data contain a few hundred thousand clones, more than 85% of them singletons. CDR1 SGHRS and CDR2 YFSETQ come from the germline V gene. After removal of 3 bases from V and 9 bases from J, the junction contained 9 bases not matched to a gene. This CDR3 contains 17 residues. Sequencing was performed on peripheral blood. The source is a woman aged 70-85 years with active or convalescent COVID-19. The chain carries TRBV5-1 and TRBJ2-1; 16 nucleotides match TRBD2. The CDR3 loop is CASSWGLAGGPIVEQFF. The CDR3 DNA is TGCGCCAGCAGCTGGGGACTAGCGGGGGGGCCCATCGTTGAGCAGTTCTTC.